The 27 T cell receptor beta chains listed next were all sequenced from one sample in a study of cytotoxic CD8 clonotypes in ibrutinib-treated CLL. TCRdb keeps only in-frame clones here, not all; method: immunoSEQ multiplex PCR. The data hold 52,000 or so clones, with roughly 54% observed a single time. The starting material was PBMCs, obtained at disease progression, from a patient treated with ibrutinib. The receptors derive from a human donor with chronic lymphocytic leukemia.

This chain joins TRBV2 and TRBJ2-3; D is perhaps TRBD1 or TRBD2 (5 bases each). Per germline, CDR1 SNHLY and CDR2 FYNNEI. The V end was cut by 4 bases, the J end by 6 bases, with 5 bases between. The CDR3 has 11 amino acids. The CDR3 DNA sequence: TGTGCCAGCAGTGGGGGGGATACGCAGTATTTT. Amino acids: CASSGGDTQYF.

This clone has just a few counts. This chain uses TRBV11-3 with TRBJ2-3; unclear D gene. Germline V gene data show CDR1 as SGHNT and CDR2 as YENEEA. V lost 2 bases to trimming and J lost 5 bases, with 14 bases between them. This CDR3 comprises 15 residues. In nucleotides, the CDR3 is TGTGCCAGCAGCTTATTTGGTGGAGTGGGAGATACGCAGTATTTT. Its translation is CASSLFGGVGDTQYF.

This clone was observed a single time. The chain employs TRBV5-6 and TRBJ1-2; TRBD1 aligns across 11 bases. CDR3 length: 16 residues. Germline V lookup: CDR1 SGHDT, CDR2 YYEEEE. Trimming at V came to 4 bases and at J to 4 bases, leaving 9 bases not matched to a gene. CDR3 sequence reads: CASSLGQGGYGYGYTF. For the CDR3, the DNA is TGTGCCAGCAGCCTGGGACAGGGGGGTTACGGCTATGGCTACACCTTC.

This chain joins TRBV21-1 and TRBJ1-1. TRBV21-1 is designated a pseudogene. This CDR3 spans 18 amino acids. CDR3 protein: CASSKSSPGQVMNTEAFF. CDR3 DNA: TGTGCCAGCAGCAAAAGCTCCCCGGGGCAGGTCATGAACACTGAAGCTTTCTTT.

This rearrangement joins TRBV7-3 to TRBJ2-7, with D unclear. The germline V and J ends were trimmed by 2 bases and 5 bases, with 13 bases remaining between them. The CDR3 extends over 14 amino acids. CDR1 and CDR2 from the germline V gene are SGHTA and FQGTGA. The CDR3 sequence is CASSLGQAIDEQYF. The CDR3 DNA reads TGTGCCAGCAGCTTAGGGCAGGCAATCGACGAGCAGTACTTC.

This chain links TRBV7-8 with TRBJ1-3, with a weak D call TRBD1 (5 bases). This CDR3 has 15 amino acids. Looked up from germline, CDR1 is SGHVS and CDR2 is FQNEAQ. V lost 4 bases to trimming and J lost 0 bases, with 10 bases between them. CDR3 sequence reads: CASSSRASSGNTIYF. For the CDR3, the DNA is TGTGCCAGCAGCTCCAGGGCTAGCTCTGGAAACACCATATATTTT.

Only a few counts were recorded for this clone. The chain uses TRBV5-1 and TRBJ2-7; weak D call: TRBD1 (5 bases). The CDR3 has 14 residues. The germline V gene encodes CDR1 SGHRS and CDR2 YFSETQ. The V gene lost 1 base and the J gene lost 4 bases, with 12 bases spanning the gap. This CDR3 reads CASSLSGNLYEQYF. The CDR3 DNA is TGCGCCAGCAGCTTGTCAGGGAATCTTTACGAGCAGTACTTC.

V usage is TRBV15 and J usage is TRBJ2-4, with D tentatively TRBD1 (6 bases). Germline V gene data show CDR1 as LNHNV and CDR2 as YYDKDF (reference sequence). CDR3 length: 15 amino acids. Deletions cut 2 bases from V and 5 bases from J, with 13 bases between. The CDR3 here is CATSRNQGTQNIQYF. CDR3 sequence (DNA): TGTGCCACCAGCAGAAACCAGGGGACCCAAAACATTCAGTACTTC.

The V call is TRBV29-1, the J call TRBJ1-1, with no clear D. Per the germline V gene, CDR1 is SQVTM and CDR2 is ANQGSEA. This CDR3 is built from 17 residues. V lost 1 base to trimming and J lost 0 bases, with 18 bases between them. The CDR3 region is CSVEVPSWSRMNTEAFF. The DNA of the CDR3 is TGCAGCGTTGAAGTCCCTTCCTGGTCCAGAATGAACACTGAAGCTTTCTTT.

The CDR3 nucleotides are TGCGCCAGCAGCCAAGATGGACAGGGTAGCACCGGGGAGCTGTTTTTT. Its protein product is CASSQDGQGSTGELFF. The J gene is TRBJ2-2, the V gene TRBV4-1; the match to TRBD1 covers 8 bases. The CDR3 is 16 residues long. In germline, CDR1 is MGHRA, CDR2 YSYEKL. Trimming cost V 0 bases and J 4 bases; bases outside gene matches: 4.

The genes are TRBV9 and TRBJ1-2, with a tentative D call TRBD1 (5 bases). With 4 bases removed from V and 1 base from J, the gap between germline ends came to 14 bases. Germline V CDR1 and CDR2: SGDLS, YYNGEE. The CDR3 length is 15 residues. CDR3 loop: CASSLEGLGNYGYTF. As DNA, the CDR3 is TGTGCCAGCAGCTTGGAGGGGTTGGGTAACTATGGCTACACCTTC.

The chain carries TRBV5-6 and TRBJ1-4; D is possibly TRBD1 (6 bases). Between the trimmed V and J ends, which lost 0 bases and 5 bases, there was a span of 8 bases. CDR3 length: 14 amino acids. The germline V gene has CDR1 SGHDT and CDR2 YYEEEE. CDR3 amino acids: CASSLAGENEKLFF. The DNA of the CDR3 is TGTGCCAGCAGCTTGGCAGGGGAAAATGAAAAACTGTTTTTT.

The rearrangement uses TRBV25-1 and TRBJ2-3; 8 nucleotides line up with TRBD1. Germline CDR1 and CDR2: MGHDK and SYGVNS. J was trimmed by 1 base and V by 5 bases; bases with no gene match: 5. CDR3 length equals 15 residues. The CDR3 spells CASSPSGQGTDTQYF. CDR3 coding DNA: TGTGCCAGCAGTCCTTCGGGACAGGGCACAGATACGCAGTATTTT.

The rearrangement uses TRBV6-5 and TRBJ2-3; 13 positions agree with TRBD2. Germline V CDR1 and CDR2: MNHEY, SVGAGI. The J segment lost 15 bases and the V segment lost 6 bases, leaving 9 bases of the junction unmatched. This CDR3 has 13 residues. The CDR3 DNA sequence: TGTGCCAGCAGCGCGACACTAGCGGGGGGGTTTTATTTT. Translation: CASSATLAGGFYF.

This clone was seen more than once but under ten times. The V and J genes are TRBV23-1 and TRBJ2-1; D unclear. TRBV23-1 is an ORF, and what it does is uncertain. CDR3 size: 14 residues. Trimming shortened V by 4 bases and J by 2 bases, and 9 bases separated the two germline ends. CDR3 DNA sequence: TGCGCCAGCAGTCCCGTGGGCCCCTACAATGAGCAGTTCTTC. This codes for CASSPVGPYNEQFF.

V is TRBV20-1 and J is TRBJ1-1, with D hard to call. This CDR3 is built from 11 residues. Germline CDR1 and CDR2: DFQATT and SNEGSKA (reference sequence). With 0 bases removed from V and 11 bases from J, the gap between germline ends came to 10 bases. As DNA, the CDR3 is TGCAGTGCTAGAGATCAGGTTGTCGCTTTCTTT. It specifies CSARDQVVAFF.

This clone was seen a few times. The V and J genes are TRBV19 and TRBJ1-4; D is unresolved. Trimming took 6 bases from V and 8 from J, leaving 19 bases between them. This CDR3 is built from 15 residues. Germline values: CDR1 LNHDA, CDR2 SQIVND (reference sequence). The CDR3 coding sequence is TGTGCCAGTAGCCATCCACAATCTTGGGTGGAAAAACTGTTTTTT. This sequence encodes CASSHPQSWVEKLFF.

This chain links TRBV30 with TRBJ2-7; 11 nucleotides align to TRBD1. The germline V gene has CDR1 GTSNPN and CDR2 SVGIG (reference sequence). This CDR3 spans 14 amino acids. The trim removed 4 bases at V and 6 bases at J, leaving 8 bases unmatched. The CDR3 DNA reads TGTGCCTGGACCAGGACAGGGGGCGCTCTCGAGCAGTACTTC. Protein sequence: CAWTRTGGALEQYF.

This rearrangement joins TRBV11-2 to TRBJ1-2, with a tentative D call TRBD1 (6 bases). Germline V gene data show CDR1 as SGHAT and CDR2 as FQNNGV. V was pared by 8 bases and J by 14 bases, with 21 bases between. This CDR3 has 12 amino acids. For the CDR3, the DNA is TGTGCCAGCGGTGGTGATCGTGCAGGGGTAACCTTC. Encoded protein: CASGGDRAGVTF.

A word on this clone: This may arise from a read error, as a much more abundant clone is one base away. This chain links TRBV7-2 with TRBJ1-2, with D possibly being TRBD1 (5 bases). Trimming stripped 5 bases from V and 1 base from J, with 8 bases between. The CDR3 extends over 13 amino acids. The germline V gene encodes CDR1 SGHTA and CDR2 FQGNSA. CDR3: CASSRDSNYGYTF. The CDR3 region has the DNA TGTGCCAGCAGCCGCGACAGTAACTATGGCTACACCTTC.

Here the CDR3 reads CASSSGGAGANVLTF. DNA of the CDR3: TGTGCCAGCAGCTCCGGGGGCGCTGGGGCCAACGTCCTGACTTTC. This chain uses TRBV7-2 with TRBJ2-6, with D perhaps assigned TRBD1 or TRBD2 (6 bases each). Germline CDR1 reads SGHTA; CDR2 reads FQGNSA. V was cut by 4 bases and J by 2 bases, with 9 bases left in between. The CDR3 is 15 residues long.

This clone was observed a few times. The J gene is TRBJ1-4, the V gene TRBV9; TRBD1 might be the D (5 bases). Trimming removed 5 bases at V and 3 bases at J, with 11 bases between. Looked up from germline, CDR1 is SGDLS and CDR2 is YYNGEE. The CDR3 is 14 residues long. CDR3 nucleotides: TGTGCCAGCAGGCTCAGGGTATCTAATGAAAAACTGTTTTTT. It yields the protein CASRLRVSNEKLFF.

The chain uses TRBV6-5 and TRBJ2-3, with D uncertain. CDR1 is MNHEY, CDR2 SVGAGI, per germline. This CDR3 is built from 14 residues. V shed 2 bases and J shed 4 bases, with 10 bases lying between them. The CDR3 sequence: CASSYRMGPDTQYF. CDR3 bases: TGTGCCAGCAGTTACAGGATGGGCCCAGATACGCAGTATTTT.

This rearrangement joins TRBV6-5 to TRBJ1-2; tentatively, D is TRBD1 (5 bases). V was cut by 5 bases and J by 4 bases, with 5 bases left in between. CDR1 and CDR2 (germline): MNHEY, SVGAGI. The CDR3 is 11 residues long. Written as DNA, the CDR3 is TGTGCCAGCAGTGACAGCTATGGCTACACCTTC. Encoded protein: CASSDSYGYTF.

About this clone itself: At one end, the junction sequence differs from germline, possibly due to a read error. The J gene is TRBJ2-5, the V gene TRBV28; D perhaps matches TRBD2 (5 bases). The CDR3 is 11 amino acids. The germline V gene encodes CDR1 MDHEN and CDR2 SYDVKM. DNA of the CDR3: TGTGCCAGCAGTTTAGGGCGGGTTCTGGACTTC. Translation: CASSLGRVLDF.

CDR3 region: CASSSQGTEAFF. The CDR3 DNA sequence: TGTGCCAGCAGCTCCCAGGGCACTGAAGCTTTCTTT. V usage is TRBV7-9 and J usage is TRBJ1-1; possibly TRBD1 for D (5 bases). The CDR3 contains 12 residues. V lost 4 bases, J lost 4 bases, and 7 bases lay in between. Germline-derived CDR1 and CDR2 are SEHNR and FQNEAQ (reference sequence).

The chain links TRBV6-1 to TRBJ2-7; 7 nucleotides line up with TRBD1. Trimming at V came to 7 bases and at J to 3 bases, leaving 3 bases not matched to a gene. CDR1 and CDR2 (germline): MNHNS, SASEGT. The CDR3 has 12 residues. The CDR3 protein is CASTWDSYEQYF. CDR3 nucleotides: TGTGCCAGCACTTGGGACAGCTACGAGCAGTACTTC.